This T cell receptor (beta chain) was observed in a study of T cell changes during pregnancy in multiple sclerosis. Measured with immunoSEQ multiplex PCR; TCRdb has only the in-frame clones, and not every one. Here the sample spans about 71,000 clones, roughly 92% being singletons. This clone was picked up one time. This CDR3 has 15 residues. Germline V gives CDR1 SEHNR, CDR2 FQNEAQ (reference sequence). J gave up 3 bases and V 4 bases, and 5 bases lay outside the gene matches. The chain uses TRBV7-9 and TRBJ2-7, with TRBD2 matching 11 bases. This TCR was sampled from a female donor with multiple sclerosis, enrolled in a pregnancy study. The sample here was peripheral blood, taken in the third trimester of pregnancy. In DNA form, the CDR3 reads TGTGCCAGCAGCTCCAGGACTAGCGGGTTCTACGAGCAGTACTTC. This codes for CASSSRTSGFYEQYF.